This record looks at one T cell receptor (beta chain) sequence and its context. Each replicate PCR on the sorted subsets used 200 to 250 ng DNA (about 30,000 T cell genomes). TCRdb keeps only in-frame clones here, not all; method: immunoSEQ multiplex PCR. The table has 750,000 to 1,000,000 clones, roughly 92% seen once. The data originate from a study of shared clonotypes between healthy human individuals. Naive CD8 cells lacked CD45RO, underwent positive selection for CCR7 and left out terminally differentiated effector memory CD45RA+ cells. Trimming took 3 bases from V and 6 from J, leaving 19 bases between them. Looked up from germline, CDR1 is KGHSH and CDR2 is LQKENI. The CDR3 loop spans 16 amino acids.

The source is a man aged 25-40 years in good health. The sample taken for sequencing was naive CD8+ T cells sorted from blood. The V gene is TRBV18, the J gene TRBJ2-3, with D possibly matching TRBD2 (6 bases). The CDR3 DNA follows: TGTGCCAGCTCACCGGGAGGACACGGATCGGTGGATACGCAGTATTTT. Its protein product is CASSPGGHGSVDTQYF.